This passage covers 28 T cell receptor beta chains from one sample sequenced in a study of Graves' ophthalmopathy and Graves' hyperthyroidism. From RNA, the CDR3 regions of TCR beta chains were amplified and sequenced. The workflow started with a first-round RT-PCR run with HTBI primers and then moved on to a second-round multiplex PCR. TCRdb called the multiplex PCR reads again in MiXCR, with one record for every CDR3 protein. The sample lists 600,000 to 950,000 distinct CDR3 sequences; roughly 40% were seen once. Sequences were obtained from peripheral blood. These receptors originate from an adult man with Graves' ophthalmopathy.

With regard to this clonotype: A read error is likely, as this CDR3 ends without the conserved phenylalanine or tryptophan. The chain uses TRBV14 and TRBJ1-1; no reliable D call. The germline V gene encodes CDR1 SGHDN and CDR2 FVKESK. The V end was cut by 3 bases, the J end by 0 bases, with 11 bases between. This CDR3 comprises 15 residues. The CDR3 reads CASSQRGLLNTEAFS. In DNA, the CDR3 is TGTGCCAGCAGCCAGCGAGGACTTCTGAACACTGAAGCTTTCTCT.

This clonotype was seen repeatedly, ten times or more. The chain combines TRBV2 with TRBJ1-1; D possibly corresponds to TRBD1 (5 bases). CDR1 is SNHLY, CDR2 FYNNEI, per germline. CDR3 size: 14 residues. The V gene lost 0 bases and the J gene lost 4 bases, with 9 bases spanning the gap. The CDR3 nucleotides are TGTGCCAGCAGTGAAGCACCGGGGCGCACTGAAGCTTTCTTT. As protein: CASSEAPGRTEAFF.

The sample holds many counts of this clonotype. In nucleotides, the CDR3 is TGTGCCACCAGCACCAGTGACGAGACCCAGTACTTC. This sequence encodes CATSTSDETQYF. The chain links TRBV15 to TRBJ2-5; no reliable D call. V was shortened by 4 bases and J by 5 bases, with 8 bases between the two germline ends. CDR1 is LNHNV and CDR2 is YYDKDF in the germline V gene (reference sequence). This CDR3 spans 12 amino acids.

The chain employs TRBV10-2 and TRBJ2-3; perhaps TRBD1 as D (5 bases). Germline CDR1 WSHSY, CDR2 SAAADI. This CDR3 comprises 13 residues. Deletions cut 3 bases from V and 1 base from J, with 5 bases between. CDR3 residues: CASSEQGTDTQYF. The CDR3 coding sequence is TGCGCCAGCAGTGAACAGGGCACAGATACGCAGTATTTT.

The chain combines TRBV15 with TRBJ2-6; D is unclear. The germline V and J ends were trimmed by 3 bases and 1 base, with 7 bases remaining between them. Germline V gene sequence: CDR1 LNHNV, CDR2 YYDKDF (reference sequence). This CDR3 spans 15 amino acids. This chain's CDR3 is CATSSEPSGANVLTF. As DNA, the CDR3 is TGTGCCACCAGCAGTGAACCTTCTGGGGCCAACGTCCTGACTTTC.

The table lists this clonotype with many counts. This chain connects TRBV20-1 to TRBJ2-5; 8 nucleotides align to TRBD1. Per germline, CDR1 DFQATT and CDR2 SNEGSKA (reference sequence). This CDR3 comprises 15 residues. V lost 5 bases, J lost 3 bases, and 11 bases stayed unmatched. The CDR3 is CSAYAGGSGKETQYF. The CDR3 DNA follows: TGCAGTGCTTACGCAGGGGGCAGTGGGAAAGAGACCCAGTACTTC.

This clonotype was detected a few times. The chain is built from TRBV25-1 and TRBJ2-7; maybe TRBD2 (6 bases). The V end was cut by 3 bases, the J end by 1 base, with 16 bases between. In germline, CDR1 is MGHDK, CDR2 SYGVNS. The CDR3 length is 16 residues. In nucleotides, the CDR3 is TGTGCCAGCAGTGATAGTGCCGGGACTGCGTCCTACGAGCAGTACTTC. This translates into CASSDSAGTASYEQYF.

The CDR3 nucleotides read TGTGCCAGCAGCTCAAACCCAACGACAGGAAACACCATATATTTT. Its translation is CASSSNPTTGNTIYF. J is TRBJ1-3 and V is TRBV11-2; D ambiguous. From germline, CDR1 is SGHAT and CDR2 FQNNGV. This CDR3 contains 15 residues. With 4 bases removed from V and 4 bases from J, the gap between germline ends came to 14 bases. Full variable domain (outside the CDR3, taken from reference TRBV11-2 and TRBJ1-3): EAGVAQSPRYKIIEKRQSVAFWCNPISGHATLYWYQQILGQGPKLLIQFQNNGVVDDSQLPKDRFSAERLKGVDSTLKIQPAKLEDSAVYLCASSSNPTTGNTIYFGEGSWLTVV.

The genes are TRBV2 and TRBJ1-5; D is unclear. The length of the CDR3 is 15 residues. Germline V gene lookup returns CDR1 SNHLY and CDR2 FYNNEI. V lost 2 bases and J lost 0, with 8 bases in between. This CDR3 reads CASSELGISNQPQHF. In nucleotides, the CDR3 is TGTGCCAGCAGTGAACTAGGGATTAGCAATCAGCCCCAGCATTTT. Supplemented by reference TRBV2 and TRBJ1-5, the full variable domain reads EPEVTQTPSHQVTQMGQEVILRCVPISNHLYFYWYRQILGQKVEFLVSFYNNEISEKSEIFDDQFSVERPDGSNFTLKIRSTKLEDSAMYFCASSELGISNQPQHFGDGTRLSIL.

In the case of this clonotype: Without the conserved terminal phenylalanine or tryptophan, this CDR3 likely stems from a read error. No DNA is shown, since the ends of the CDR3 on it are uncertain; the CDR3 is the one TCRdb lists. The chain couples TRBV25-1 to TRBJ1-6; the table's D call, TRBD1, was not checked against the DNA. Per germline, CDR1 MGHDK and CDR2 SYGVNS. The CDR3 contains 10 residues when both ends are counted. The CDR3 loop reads CASSGSTGSS.

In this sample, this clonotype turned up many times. CDR3 DNA sequence: TGCAGCGTTCAATTCACCACTAATGAAAAACTGTTTTTT. Translating it yields CSVQFTTNEKLFF. This chain uses TRBV29-1 with TRBJ1-4, with no clear D. CDR1 and CDR2 from the germline V gene are SQVTM and ANQGSEA. This CDR3 is built from 13 residues. V was pared by 5 bases and J by 2 bases, with 9 bases between.

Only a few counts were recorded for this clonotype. CDR3 region: CSASFASGGPNQPQHF. The CDR3 DNA reads as TGCAGTGCTAGTTTTGCCTCAGGCGGACCCAATCAGCCCCAGCATTTT. The V call is TRBV20-1, the J call TRBJ1-5; D remains unclear. V lost 3 bases, J lost 3 bases, and 18 bases lay in between. This CDR3 is 16 amino acids long. The V gene's germline CDR1 is DFQATT and CDR2 SNEGSKA (reference sequence).

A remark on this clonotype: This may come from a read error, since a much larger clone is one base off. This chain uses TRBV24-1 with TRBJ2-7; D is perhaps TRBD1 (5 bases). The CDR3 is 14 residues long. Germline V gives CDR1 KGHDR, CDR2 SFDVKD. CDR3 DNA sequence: TGTGCCAGCAGCCCTGTCGACAGCTCCTACGGGCAGTACTTC. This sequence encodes CASSPVDSSYGQYF.

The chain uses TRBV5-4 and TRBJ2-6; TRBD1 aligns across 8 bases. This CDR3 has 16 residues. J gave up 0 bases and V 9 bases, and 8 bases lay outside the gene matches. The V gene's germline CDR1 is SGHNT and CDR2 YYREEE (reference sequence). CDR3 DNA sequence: TGTGCCATAGGGGGACAGGTAAACTCTGGGGCCAACGTCCTGACTTTC. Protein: CAIGGQVNSGANVLTF.

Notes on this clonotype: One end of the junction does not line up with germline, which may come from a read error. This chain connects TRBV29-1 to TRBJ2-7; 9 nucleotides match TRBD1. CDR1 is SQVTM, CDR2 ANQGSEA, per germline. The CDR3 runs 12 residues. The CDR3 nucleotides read TGCAGCGTGGCCGGTACAGGGGGCGCGACGATGTTC. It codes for CSVAGTGGATMF.

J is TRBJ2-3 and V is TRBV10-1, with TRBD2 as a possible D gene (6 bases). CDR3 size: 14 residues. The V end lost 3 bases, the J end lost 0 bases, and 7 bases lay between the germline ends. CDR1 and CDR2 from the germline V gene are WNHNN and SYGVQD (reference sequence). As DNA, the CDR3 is TGCGCCAGCAGTGACGGGACTAGCACAGATACGCAGTATTTT. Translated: CASSDGTSTDTQYF.

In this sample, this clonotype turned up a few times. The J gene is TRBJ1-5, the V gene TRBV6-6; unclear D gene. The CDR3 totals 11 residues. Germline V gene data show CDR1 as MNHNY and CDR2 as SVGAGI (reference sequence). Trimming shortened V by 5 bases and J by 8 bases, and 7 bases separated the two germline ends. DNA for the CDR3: TGTGCCAGCAGTGAGGCGGAGCCCCAGCATTTT. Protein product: CASSEAEPQHF.

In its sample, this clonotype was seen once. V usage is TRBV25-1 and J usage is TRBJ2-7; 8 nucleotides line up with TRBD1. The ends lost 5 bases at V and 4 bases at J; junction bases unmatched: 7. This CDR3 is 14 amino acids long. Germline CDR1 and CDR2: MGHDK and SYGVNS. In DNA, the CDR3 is TGTGCCAGCAGTCTCTGGACAGGGCCATACGAGCAGTACTTC. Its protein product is CASSLWTGPYEQYF.

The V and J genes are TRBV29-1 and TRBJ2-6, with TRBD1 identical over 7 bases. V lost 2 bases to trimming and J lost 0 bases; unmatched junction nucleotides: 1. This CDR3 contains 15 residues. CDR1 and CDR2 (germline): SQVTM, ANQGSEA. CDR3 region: CSVETGDSGANVLTF. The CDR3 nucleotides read TGCAGCGTTGAAACAGGGGACTCTGGGGCCAACGTCCTGACTTTC.

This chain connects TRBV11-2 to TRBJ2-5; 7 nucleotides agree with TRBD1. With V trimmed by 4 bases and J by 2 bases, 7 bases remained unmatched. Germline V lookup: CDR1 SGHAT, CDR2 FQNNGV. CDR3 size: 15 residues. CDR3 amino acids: CASSSGGNKQETQYF. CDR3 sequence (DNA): TGTGCCAGCAGCTCAGGGGGTAACAAACAAGAGACCCAGTACTTC.

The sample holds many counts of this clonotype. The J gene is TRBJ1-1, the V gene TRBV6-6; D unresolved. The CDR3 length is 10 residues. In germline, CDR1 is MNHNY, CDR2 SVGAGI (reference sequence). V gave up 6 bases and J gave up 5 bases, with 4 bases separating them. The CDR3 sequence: CASRRTEAFF. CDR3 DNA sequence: TGTGCCAGCAGAAGGACTGAAGCTTTCTTT.

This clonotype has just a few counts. The CDR3 DNA follows: TGCAGCGTCTCTACCGTGAGCTCCTACGAGCAGTACTTC. Amino acids: CSVSTVSSYEQYF. This sequence joins TRBV29-1 and TRBJ2-7; D gene unclear. Germline assignment: CDR1 SQVTM and CDR2 ANQGSEA. The CDR3 has 13 amino acids. Trimming took 6 bases from V and 0 from J, leaving 12 bases between them.

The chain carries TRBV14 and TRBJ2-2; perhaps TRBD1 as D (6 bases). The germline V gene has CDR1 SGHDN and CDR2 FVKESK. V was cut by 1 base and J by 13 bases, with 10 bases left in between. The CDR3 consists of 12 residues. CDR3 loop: CASSQVRTVLFF. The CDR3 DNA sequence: TGTGCCAGCAGCCAAGTCCGGACAGTGCTGTTTTTT. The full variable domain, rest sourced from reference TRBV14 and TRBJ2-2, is EAGVTQFPSHSVIEKGQTVTLRCDPISGHDNLYWYRRVMGKEIKFLLHFVKESKQDESGMPNNRFLAERTGGTYSTLKVQPAELEDSGVYFCASSQVRTVLFFGEGSRLTVL.

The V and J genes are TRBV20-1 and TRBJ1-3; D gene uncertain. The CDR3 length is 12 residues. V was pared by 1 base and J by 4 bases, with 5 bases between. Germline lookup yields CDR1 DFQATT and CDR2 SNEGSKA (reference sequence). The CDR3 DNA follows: TGCAGTGCTAGAGGGCAGGGAAACACCATATATTTT. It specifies CSARGQGNTIYF.

Written as DNA, the CDR3 is TGTGCCAGCAGCTCGAAGGTGGCAGGGCCTTTCTACGAGCAGTACTTC. Translated, it gives CASSSKVAGPFYEQYF. The chain couples TRBV7-9 to TRBJ2-7; possible D gene TRBD1, 5 bases. Germline loops: CDR1 SEHNR, CDR2 FQNEAQ (reference sequence). The CDR3 consists of 16 residues. V was shortened by 4 bases and J by 3 bases, with 19 bases between the two germline ends.

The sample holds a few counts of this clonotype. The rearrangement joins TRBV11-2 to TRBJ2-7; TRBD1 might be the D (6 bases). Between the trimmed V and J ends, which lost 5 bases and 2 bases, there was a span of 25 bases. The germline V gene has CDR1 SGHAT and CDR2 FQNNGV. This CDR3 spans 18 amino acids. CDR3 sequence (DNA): TGTGCCAGCAGCCCAAGTGGGGGCCGCAAGTATCTCGCCTACGAGCAGTACTTC. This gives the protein CASSPSGGRKYLAYEQYF.

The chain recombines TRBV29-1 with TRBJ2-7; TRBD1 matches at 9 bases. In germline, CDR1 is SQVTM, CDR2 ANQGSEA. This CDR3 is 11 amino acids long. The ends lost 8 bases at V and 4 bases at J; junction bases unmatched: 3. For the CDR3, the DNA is TGCAGCTCCGGGACAGGGTACGAGCAGTACTTC. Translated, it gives CSSGTGYEQYF.

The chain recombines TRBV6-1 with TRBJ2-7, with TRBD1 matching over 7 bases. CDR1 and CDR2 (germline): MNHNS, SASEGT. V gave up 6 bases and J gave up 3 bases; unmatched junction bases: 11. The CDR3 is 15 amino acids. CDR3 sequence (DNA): TGTGCCAGCAGAATACTGCTACAGGGGCTCTACGAGCAGTACTTC. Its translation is CASRILLQGLYEQYF.